This T cell receptor (beta chain) was observed in a study of blood T cells in healthy people across ages. In the study overall: Capture by template switching was about one barcoded beta molecule per two T cells.

The CDR3 sequence is 15 residues long. Germline V gene data show CDR1 as LGHDT and CDR2 as YNNKEL (reference sequence). The donors, aged roughly 6 to 90, were healthy Caucasians from Russia. With each sample, at least 6 micrograms of total RNA were extracted. Sample-barcoded 5' priming and a J-beta primer mix drove a second PCR of about 6 to 12 cycles. Every cDNA molecule bore a tag from a template-switch adaptor containing 12 random nucleotides. TCRdb passed the 5' RACE reads through MiXCR, listing each CDR3 protein once. Among about 640,000 distinct CDR3 sequences listed, approximately 50% were seen once.

The sequenced sample consisted of blood. The source is a man aged 55 to 69 in good health. V and J are TRBV3-1 and TRBJ2-1; D ambiguous. The J call is in doubt because the DNA end fits TRBJ2-7 better. CDR3 bases: TGTGCCAGCAGCCAACGTGTAGGGAACAACAATGAGCAGTACTTC. Amino acids: CASSQRVGNNNEQYF.